These 23 T cell receptor beta chains were sequenced from one sample in a study of blood T cell repertoires in COVID-19. Profiling relied on immunoSEQ multiplex PCR, and the TCRdb table lists in-frame clones only, not all of them. The table records 90,000 or so clones, approximately 79% of them present only once. The sample comprised peripheral blood. The receptors originated from a woman older than 75 with acute or convalescent COVID-19.

This clone was found a few times. The DNA of the CDR3 is TGTGCCAGCAGCTTGGCGGTGGGGCAGATTCACGAGCAGTACTTC. This codes for CASSLAVGQIHEQYF. V and J are TRBV5-4 and TRBJ2-7, with D maybe TRBD1 (5 bases). V was cut by 0 bases and J by 5 bases, with 15 bases left in between. Germline loops: CDR1 SGHNT, CDR2 YYREEE (reference sequence). The CDR3 extends over 15 amino acids.

The genes are TRBV7-2 and TRBJ1-2, with TRBD1 as a possible D gene (6 bases). Looked up from germline, CDR1 is SGHTA and CDR2 is FQGNSA. The CDR3 totals 14 residues. V was trimmed by 2 bases and J by 6 bases, leaving 13 bases between them. CDR3 sequence (DNA): TGTGCCAGCAGCTTAACGAGCAGGGGAAATGGCTACACCTTC. This encodes CASSLTSRGNGYTF.

A note on this clone: Other DNA sequences in this sample translate to the same CDR3. The chain combines TRBV4-1 with TRBJ2-1; 12 nucleotides agree with TRBD2. This CDR3 has 18 residues. Trimming took 0 bases from V and 2 from J; bases not matched to a gene: 5. Germline values: CDR1 MGHRA, CDR2 YSYEKL. CDR3 coding DNA: TGCGCCAGCAGCCAAGAGGGCGCTAGCGGGGGGGCCTACAATGAGCAGTTCTTC. This sequence encodes CASSQEGASGGAYNEQFF.

This clone was observed a handful of times. CDR3: CASSSVAGGEQYF. Written as DNA, the CDR3 is TGTGCCAGCAGTTCGGTGGCCGGGGGCGAGCAGTACTTC. The V and J genes are TRBV6-5 and TRBJ2-7; tentatively, D is TRBD2 (6 bases). The V end lost 4 bases, the J end lost 6 bases, and 13 bases lay between the germline ends. CDR3 length: 13 residues. Germline-derived CDR1 and CDR2 are MNHEY and SVGAGI.

V and J are TRBV5-6 and TRBJ1-1, with 11 bases identical to TRBD1. The germline V gene encodes CDR1 SGHDT and CDR2 YYEEEE. Trimming took 4 bases from V and 0 from J; bases not matched to a gene: 5. This CDR3 is 16 amino acids long. CDR3 protein: CASSPRTGGVNTEAFF. Written as DNA, the CDR3 is TGTGCCAGCAGCCCCCGGACAGGGGGCGTGAACACTGAAGCTTTCTTT.

The V and J genes are TRBV3-1 (or the pseudogene TRBV3-2) and TRBJ1-1; D not certain. The CDR3 spans 12 residues. V lost 0 bases, J lost 11 bases, and 10 bases lay in between. Germline loops: CDR1 LGHDT, CDR2 YNNKEL (reference sequence). The CDR3 is CASSQDWQVAFF. The DNA for the CDR3 is TGTGCCAGCAGCCAAGATTGGCAGGTGGCTTTCTTT.

The chain combines TRBV23-1 with TRBJ1-5; no clear D. TRBV23-1 counts as an open reading frame of uncertain function. CDR3 length: 15 amino acids. Deletions cut 7 bases from V and 3 bases from J, with 16 bases between. The CDR3 loop reads CASTARVVPNQPQHF. In DNA, the CDR3 is TGCGCCAGCACCGCCCGTGTAGTTCCCAATCAGCCCCAGCATTTT.

The chain is built from TRBV7-2 and TRBJ2-7; D is possibly TRBD2 (5 bases). CDR3 length: 14 amino acids. Trimming left V 5 bases short and J 3 bases short, with 14 bases between. Germline loops: CDR1 SGHTA, CDR2 FQGNSA. The CDR3 coding sequence is TGTGCCAGCAGCCCTGACCTGGAGGTCTACGAGCAGTACTTC. It codes for CASSPDLEVYEQYF.

The chain is built from TRBV24-1 and TRBJ2-3; 7 positions agree with TRBD2. The length of the CDR3 is 17 residues. Germline V CDR1 and CDR2: KGHDR, SFDVKD. J gave up 0 bases and V 4 bases, and 9 bases lay outside the gene matches. The CDR3 nucleotides read TGTGCCACCAGTGACGCAGCCGCGGGGGAAAGCACAGATACGCAGTATTTT. Encoded protein: CATSDAAAGESTDTQYF.

The chain recombines TRBV28 with TRBJ1-1; D is undetermined. The ends were cut back, 3 bases at V and 3 bases at J, with 14 bases in the middle. This CDR3 contains 15 residues. Looked up from germline, CDR1 is MDHEN and CDR2 is SYDVKM. In DNA form, the CDR3 reads TGTGCCAGCAGTTTCCACAGCCTATGGGACACTGAAGCTTTCTTT. This encodes CASSFHSLWDTEAFF.

The rearrangement uses TRBV19 and TRBJ2-2, with TRBD1 identical over 10 bases. The CDR3 sequence is 15 residues long. V gave up 5 bases and J gave up 4 bases; unmatched junction bases: 4. Germline V CDR1 and CDR2: LNHDA, SQIVND (reference sequence). CDR3 protein: CASSSGTGATGELFF. The CDR3 bases are TGTGCCAGTAGTTCCGGGACAGGGGCCACCGGGGAGCTGTTTTTT.

In this sample, this clone turned up once. The V call is TRBV30, the J call TRBJ1-3; the match to TRBD1 covers 9 bases. The CDR3 is 15 amino acids. With 5 bases clipped from V and 3 bases from J, the junction kept 8 bases outside the gene matches. CDR1 and CDR2 (germline): GTSNPN, SVGIG (reference sequence). CDR3 sequence: CAWDLQGAFGNTIYF. The DNA of the CDR3 is TGTGCCTGGGATCTACAGGGGGCATTTGGAAACACCATATATTTT.

This rearrangement joins TRBV6-5 to TRBJ1-5; 7 positions agree with TRBD1. CDR1 is MNHEY and CDR2 is SVGAGI in the germline V gene. V lost 5 bases to trimming and J lost 0 bases; unmatched junction nucleotides: 4. The CDR3 is 15 amino acids. CDR3 sequence: CASSPGQISNQPQHF. CDR3 in DNA: TGTGCCAGCAGTCCGGGACAGATTAGCAATCAGCCCCAGCATTTT.

The gene calls are TRBV5-1 and TRBJ2-3, with D perhaps matching TRBD2 (6 bases). V was cut by 2 bases and J by 0 bases, with 16 bases left in between. CDR1 is SGHRS and CDR2 is YFSETQ in the germline V gene. The CDR3 loop spans 17 amino acids. CDR3 sequence: CASSFGGAASSTDTQYF. The DNA of the CDR3 is TGCGCCAGCAGCTTCGGCGGGGCGGCTTCTAGCACAGATACGCAGTATTTT.

The genes are TRBV7-2 and TRBJ2-3; TRBD2 matches at 11 bases. CDR3 length: 17 residues. Germline CDR1 reads SGHTA; CDR2 reads FQGNSA. The V gene end was trimmed by 2 bases and the J gene end by 1 base; junction bases not matched to a gene: 5. CDR3 amino acids: CASSLITSGGRTDTQYF. CDR3 nucleotides: TGTGCCAGCAGCTTAATAACTAGCGGGGGCCGCACAGATACGCAGTATTTT.

The chain links TRBV19 to TRBJ2-1; the D is unclear. V was shortened by 2 bases and J by 5 bases, with 7 bases between the two germline ends. This CDR3 has 13 amino acids. The V gene's germline CDR1 is LNHDA and CDR2 SQIVND (reference sequence). The CDR3 region is CASSIMRNNEQFF. The DNA for the CDR3 is TGTGCCAGTAGTATAATGAGAAACAATGAGCAGTTCTTC.

This clone has just a few counts. The rearrangement uses TRBV7-2 and TRBJ1-2; TRBD1 is a possible D gene (5 bases). V was shortened by 2 bases and J by 8 bases, with 12 bases between the two germline ends. Germline V gives CDR1 SGHTA, CDR2 FQGNSA. The CDR3 contains 13 residues. The CDR3 loop is CASSLRRGGGYTF. CDR3 nucleotide sequence: TGTGCCAGCAGCTTACGGAGGGGTGGAGGCTACACCTTC.

V is TRBV4-3 and J is TRBJ1-6, with 7 bases fitting TRBD1. The germline gives CDR1 LGHNA, CDR2 YSLEER. V shed 3 bases, J shed 2 bases, and the junction held 1 base outside the gene matches. CDR3 size: 15 residues. CDR3 amino acids: CASSHDRAYNSPLHF. CDR3 in DNA: TGCGCCAGCAGCCACGACAGGGCCTATAATTCACCCCTCCACTTT.

V and J are TRBV24-1 and TRBJ2-3; D is perhaps TRBD1 (6 bases). This CDR3 region has 15 residues. The V gene lost 3 bases and the J gene lost 6 bases, with 15 bases spanning the gap. Germline CDR1 and CDR2: KGHDR and SFDVKD. The CDR3 region is CATSDPSGQMDTQYF. The CDR3 nucleotides are TGTGCCACCAGTGATCCGTCCGGACAGATGGATACGCAGTATTTT.

The rearrangement links TRBV7-2 to TRBJ2-2; the match to TRBD1 covers 8 bases. Germline CDR1 reads SGHTA; CDR2 reads FQGNSA. This CDR3 spans 16 amino acids. The V and J ends lost 3 bases and 1 base, in that order; junction bases with no gene match: 4. The CDR3 region is CASSFTGQGNTGELFF. CDR3 DNA sequence: TGTGCCAGCAGCTTTACCGGACAGGGGAACACCGGGGAGCTGTTTTTT.

CDR3 sequence: CASSPVDISNQPQHF. DNA for the CDR3: TGCGCCAGCAGCCCTGTAGACATTAGCAATCAGCCCCAGCATTTT. The chain joins TRBV4-1 to TRBJ1-5, with unresolved D. The CDR3 covers 15 residues. Trimming left V 4 bases short and J 0 bases short, with 10 bases between. Germline CDR1 and CDR2: MGHRA and YSYEKL.

J is TRBJ2-7 and V is TRBV18, with 7 positions matching TRBD1. CDR1 and CDR2 from the germline V gene are KGHSH and LQKENI. The V and J ends lost 4 bases and 5 bases, in that order; junction bases with no gene match: 8. The CDR3 contains 14 residues. The CDR3 DNA is TGTGCCAGCTCACTCTCCACAGGGGTAGACGAGCAGTACTTC. Protein sequence: CASSLSTGVDEQYF.

The rearrangement links TRBV6-5 to TRBJ1-5; 8 bases align to TRBD1. The CDR3 contains 15 residues. Germline CDR1 and CDR2: MNHEY and SVGAGI. Unmatched junction bases numbered 3, after V lost 2 bases and J lost 3 bases. The CDR3 spells CASSYGTGFNQPQHF. CDR3 bases: TGTGCCAGCAGTTACGGGACAGGTTTCAATCAGCCCCAGCATTTT.